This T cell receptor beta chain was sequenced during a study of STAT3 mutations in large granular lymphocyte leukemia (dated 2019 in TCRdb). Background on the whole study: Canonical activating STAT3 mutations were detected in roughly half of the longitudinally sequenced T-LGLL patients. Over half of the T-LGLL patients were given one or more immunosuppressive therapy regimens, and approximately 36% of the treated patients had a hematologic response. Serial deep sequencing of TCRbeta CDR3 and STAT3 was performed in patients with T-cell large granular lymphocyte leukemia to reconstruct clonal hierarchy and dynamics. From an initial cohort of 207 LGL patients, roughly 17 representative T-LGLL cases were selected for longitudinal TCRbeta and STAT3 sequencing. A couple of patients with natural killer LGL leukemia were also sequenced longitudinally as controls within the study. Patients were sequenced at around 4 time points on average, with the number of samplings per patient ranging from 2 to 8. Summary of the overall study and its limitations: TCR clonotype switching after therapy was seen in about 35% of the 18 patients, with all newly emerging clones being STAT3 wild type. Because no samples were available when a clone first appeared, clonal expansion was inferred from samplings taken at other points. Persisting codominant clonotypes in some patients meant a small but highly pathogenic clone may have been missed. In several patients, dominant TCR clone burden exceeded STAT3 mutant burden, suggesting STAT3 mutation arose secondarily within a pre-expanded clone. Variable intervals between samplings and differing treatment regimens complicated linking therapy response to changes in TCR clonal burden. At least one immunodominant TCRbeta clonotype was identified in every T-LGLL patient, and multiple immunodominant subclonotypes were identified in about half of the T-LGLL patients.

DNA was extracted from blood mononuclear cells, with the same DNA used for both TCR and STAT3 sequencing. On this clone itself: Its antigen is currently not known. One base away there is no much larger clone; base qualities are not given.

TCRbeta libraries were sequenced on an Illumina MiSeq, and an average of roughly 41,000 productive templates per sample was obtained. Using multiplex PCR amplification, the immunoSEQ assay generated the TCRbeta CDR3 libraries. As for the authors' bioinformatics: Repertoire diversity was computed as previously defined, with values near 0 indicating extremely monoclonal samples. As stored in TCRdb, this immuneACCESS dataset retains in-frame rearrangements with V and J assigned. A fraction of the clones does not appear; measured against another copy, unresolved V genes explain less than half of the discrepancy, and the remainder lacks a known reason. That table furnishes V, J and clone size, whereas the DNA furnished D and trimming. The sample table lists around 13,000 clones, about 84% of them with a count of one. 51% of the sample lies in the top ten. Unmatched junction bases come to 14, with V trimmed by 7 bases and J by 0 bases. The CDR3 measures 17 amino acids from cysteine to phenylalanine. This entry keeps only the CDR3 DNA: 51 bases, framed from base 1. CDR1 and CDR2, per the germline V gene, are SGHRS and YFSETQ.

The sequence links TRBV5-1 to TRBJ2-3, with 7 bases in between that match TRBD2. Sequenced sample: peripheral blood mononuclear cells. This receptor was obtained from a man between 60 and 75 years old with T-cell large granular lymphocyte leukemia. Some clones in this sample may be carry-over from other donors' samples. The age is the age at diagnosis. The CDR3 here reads CASGEASGDSSTDTQYF. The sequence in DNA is TGCGCCAGCGGGGAGGCTAGCGGCGATTCTAGCACAGATACGCAGTATTTT.